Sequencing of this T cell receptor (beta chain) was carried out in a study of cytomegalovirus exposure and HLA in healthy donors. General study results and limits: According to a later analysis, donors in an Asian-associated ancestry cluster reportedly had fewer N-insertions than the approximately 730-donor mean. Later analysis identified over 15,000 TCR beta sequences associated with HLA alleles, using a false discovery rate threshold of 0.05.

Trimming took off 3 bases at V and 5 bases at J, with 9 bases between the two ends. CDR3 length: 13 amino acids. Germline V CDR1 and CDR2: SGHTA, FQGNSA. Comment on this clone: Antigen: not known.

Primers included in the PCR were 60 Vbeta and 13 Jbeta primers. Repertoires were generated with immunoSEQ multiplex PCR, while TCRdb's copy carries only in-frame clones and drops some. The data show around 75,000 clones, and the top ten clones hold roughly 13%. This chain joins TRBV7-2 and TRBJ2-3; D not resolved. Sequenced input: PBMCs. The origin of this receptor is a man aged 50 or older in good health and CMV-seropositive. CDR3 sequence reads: CASSFVRGDTQYF. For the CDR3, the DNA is TGTGCCAGCAGCTTTGTGCGAGGAGATACGCAGTATTTT.